A selection of T cell receptor beta chains follows, all from one sample in a study of blood T cell repertoires in COVID-19. Only in-frame clones appear in the TCRdb table, and some are missing; sequencing was by immunoSEQ multiplex PCR. The sample consists of over 65,000 clones, 81% of them appearing once. What was sequenced was peripheral blood. The receptors were sampled from a human donor in a cohort sampled during active COVID-19. Both conserved end residues are part of each CDR3. Each record gives: D gene, J gene, V gene, clone size, CDR3 DNA, CDR3 protein. The D gene is left open where the match is weak. Clone sizes are given selectively: once, few, many, or a class where the clone is expanded.

d_gene: NA; j_gene: TRBJ2-7; v_gene: TRBV11-2; abundance: once; CDR3nt: TGTGCCAGCAGGACCTCCTTTGGGGCCTCCTACGAGCAGTACTTC; CDR3aa: CASRTSFGASYEQYF
d_gene: TRBD2; j_gene: TRBJ2-3; v_gene: TRBV28; abundance: NA; CDR3nt: TGTGCCAGCAATACGGGACTAGCGGACCTAGACCACACAGATACGCAGTATTTT; CDR3aa: CASNTGLADLDHTDTQYF
d_gene: NA; j_gene: TRBJ1-1; v_gene: TRBV28; abundance: NA; CDR3nt: TGTGCCAGCAGCCGGGGGGGGCAATACACTGAAGCTTTCTTT; CDR3aa: CASSRGGQYTEAFF
d_gene: TRBD1; j_gene: TRBJ1-4; v_gene: TRBV14; abundance: few; CDR3nt: TGTGCCAGCAGCCAACAGGGGGCTCGGAATGAAAAACTGTTTTTT; CDR3aa: CASSQQGARNEKLFF
d_gene: NA; j_gene: TRBJ1-1; v_gene: TRBV28; abundance: NA; CDR3nt: TGTGCCAGCAGTTTAGGGCAGCTGAACAGTGAAGCTTTCTTT; CDR3aa: CASSLGQLNSEAFF
d_gene: TRBD1; j_gene: TRBJ1-2; v_gene: TRBV19; abundance: NA; CDR3nt: TGTGCCAGTAGTATAAGGCTGGACAGGGACTATGGCTACACCTTC; CDR3aa: CASSIRLDRDYGYTF
d_gene: TRBD1; j_gene: TRBJ2-6; v_gene: TRBV30; abundance: NA; CDR3nt: TGTGCCTGGGAATTTGGACAGGGAGGGGCCAACGTCCTGACTTTC; CDR3aa: CAWEFGQGGANVLTF
d_gene: NA; j_gene: TRBJ2-4; v_gene: TRBV6-2/TRBV6-3; abundance: NA; CDR3nt: TGTGCCAGCAGTTACTCGAACCAGGGGGCCAAAAACATTCAGTACTTC; CDR3aa: CASSYSNQGAKNIQYF
d_gene: TRBD1; j_gene: TRBJ2-1; v_gene: TRBV25-1; abundance: NA; CDR3nt: TGTGCCAGCAGTGAGAGCAGGGGGAAGTTCTTC; CDR3aa: CASSESRGKFF
d_gene: NA; j_gene: TRBJ1-5; v_gene: TRBV2; abundance: NA; CDR3nt: TGTGCCAGCAGTGAGTCGGACAGCAGCAATCAGCCCCAGCATTTT; CDR3aa: CASSESDSSNQPQHF
d_gene: TRBD1; j_gene: TRBJ2-5; v_gene: TRBV24-1; abundance: NA; CDR3nt: TGTGCCACCAGTGATTCGAGGTTGACAGGGGGCTATGGAGAGACCCAGTACTTC; CDR3aa: CATSDSRLTGGYGETQYF
d_gene: NA; j_gene: TRBJ1-1; v_gene: TRBV10-3; abundance: NA; CDR3nt: TGTGCCATCAGTCACGAGGGGGCTGAAGCTTTCTTT; CDR3aa: CAISHEGAEAFF
d_gene: NA; j_gene: TRBJ2-5; v_gene: TRBV3-1/TRBV3-2; abundance: NA; CDR3nt: TGTGCCAGCAGCCAAGTTTTAGAACAGGCAGGGGCCCAGTACTTC; CDR3aa: CASSQVLEQAGAQYF
d_gene: NA; j_gene: TRBJ2-1; v_gene: TRBV30; abundance: NA; CDR3nt: TGTGCCTGGAATCGAGGTCGAGGTAATGAGCAGTTCTTC; CDR3aa: CAWNRGRGNEQFF
d_gene: NA; j_gene: TRBJ1-1; v_gene: TRBV6-5; abundance: few; CDR3nt: TGTGCCAGCAGTTACTCGAGTGCGGGGGCGAGAACTTTCTTT; CDR3aa: CASSYSSAGARTFF
d_gene: TRBD1; j_gene: TRBJ2-6; v_gene: TRBV11-2; abundance: NA; CDR3nt: TGTGCCAGCAGCTTAAGGACAGGGATCCTCGCCAACGTCCTGACTTTC; CDR3aa: CASSLRTGILANVLTF
d_gene: NA; j_gene: TRBJ1-2; v_gene: TRBV28; abundance: NA; CDR3nt: TGTGCCAGCAGTCGAGCTACGAACTATGGCTACACCTTC; CDR3aa: CASSRATNYGYTF
d_gene: NA; j_gene: TRBJ1-2; v_gene: TRBV18; abundance: NA; CDR3nt: TGTGCCAGCTCACCACCAACGACAGCTACAAACTATGGCTACACCTTC; CDR3aa: CASSPPTTATNYGYTF
d_gene: TRBD2; j_gene: TRBJ2-1; v_gene: TRBV13; abundance: NA; CDR3nt: TGTGCCAGCAGCCCTCAGAGTGGGACTAGCGGGCGTTTGTCGGATGAGCAGTTCTTC; CDR3aa: CASSPQSGTSGRLSDEQFF
d_gene: NA; j_gene: TRBJ2-7; v_gene: TRBV11-2; abundance: NA; CDR3nt: TGTGCCAGCAGCTTAGCCCGGGAGCAGTACTTC; CDR3aa: CASSLAREQYF
d_gene: NA; j_gene: TRBJ1-5; v_gene: TRBV6-5; abundance: NA; CDR3nt: TGTGCCAGCACCGCCGGGGCAGGGGATCAGCCCCAGCATTTT; CDR3aa: CASTAGAGDQPQHF
d_gene: TRBD1; j_gene: TRBJ1-5; v_gene: TRBV27; abundance: NA; CDR3nt: TGTGCCAGCCGGGACAGGGCTTACGAGCCCCAGCATTTT; CDR3aa: CASRDRAYEPQHF
d_gene: TRBD2; j_gene: TRBJ2-1; v_gene: TRBV29-1; abundance: NA; CDR3nt: TGCAGCGTGGACGGGACTAGCGGAAGCTCCTACAATGAGCAGTTCTTC; CDR3aa: CSVDGTSGSSYNEQFF
d_gene: NA; j_gene: TRBJ2-5; v_gene: TRBV3-1/TRBV3-2; abundance: NA; CDR3nt: TGTGCCAGCAGCCAAGAGGGGGGGGCAGAGACCCAGTACTTC; CDR3aa: CASSQEGGAETQYF
d_gene: TRBD2; j_gene: TRBJ2-1; v_gene: TRBV7-6; abundance: NA; CDR3nt: TGTGCCAGCAGCTTAGTAACTAGCGGGAGTTTATCCTACAATGAGCAGTTCTTC; CDR3aa: CASSLVTSGSLSYNEQFF
d_gene: NA; j_gene: TRBJ1-1; v_gene: TRBV27; abundance: NA; CDR3nt: TGTGCCAGCAGCCTGACAGGGAACACTGAAGCTTTCTTT; CDR3aa: CASSLTGNTEAFF
d_gene: TRBD2; j_gene: TRBJ2-1; v_gene: TRBV7-6; abundance: once; CDR3nt: TGTGCCAGCAGCTTAGGTAGCGGGAGTATCAATGAGCAGTTCTTC; CDR3aa: CASSLGSGSINEQFF
d_gene: TRBD2; j_gene: TRBJ2-1; v_gene: TRBV9; abundance: NA; CDR3nt: TGTGCCAGCAGCGTAGGTAAGGGACTAGCGGGAGAAGTATCCTACAATGAGCAGTTCTTC; CDR3aa: CASSVGKGLAGEVSYNEQFF
d_gene: TRBD1; j_gene: TRBJ1-4; v_gene: TRBV7-3; abundance: NA; CDR3nt: TGTGCCAGCAGCAGCAGGGGGCCTAATGAAAAACTGTTTTTT; CDR3aa: CASSSRGPNEKLFF
d_gene: TRBD1; j_gene: TRBJ2-1; v_gene: TRBV18; abundance: few; CDR3nt: TGTGCCAGCTTGGAGACAGGGACAAATGAGCAGTTCTTC; CDR3aa: CASLETGTNEQFF
d_gene: TRBD1; j_gene: TRBJ2-1; v_gene: TRBV24-1; abundance: few; CDR3nt: TGTGCCACCAGTGACCCCACTGACAGGGTTGGAAATGAGCAGTTCTTC; CDR3aa: CATSDPTDRVGNEQFF